Listed here are 16 T cell receptor beta chains from one sample, sequenced in a study of T cell responses to AZD1222 COVID-19 vaccine. Method: immunoSEQ multiplex PCR; TCRdb's copy keeps in-frame clones and lacks some. The sample has around 170,000 clones, under 95% seen once. Sequences were derived from peripheral blood, sampled on day 0 of AZD1222 vaccination. The receptor source for this set is an adult in good health.

This clone was observed a single time. V and J are TRBV7-8 and TRBJ1-5, with D uncertain. Trimming took off 1 base at V and 7 bases at J, with 17 bases between the two ends. The CDR3 spans 16 residues. Looked up from germline, CDR1 is SGHVS and CDR2 is FQNEAQ. CDR3 loop: CASSLGSSRPGQPQHF. In DNA form, the CDR3 reads TGTGCCAGCAGCTTAGGCTCTAGCCGGCCTGGACAGCCCCAGCATTTT.

This chain links TRBV6-2 or TRBV6-3 with TRBJ2-5, with D perhaps TRBD2 (6 bases). The V gene lost 6 bases and the J gene lost 5 bases, with 13 bases spanning the gap. Per the germline V gene, CDR1 is MNHEY and CDR2 is SVGEGT. The CDR3 spans 13 residues. Written as DNA, the CDR3 is TGTGCCAGCAGCCTTCCCCGGGAGGAGACCCAGTACTTC. Translated, it gives CASSLPREETQYF.

V usage is TRBV11-2 and J usage is TRBJ2-1; TRBD2 matches at 11 bases. CDR3 length: 18 residues. The trim removed 3 bases at V and 0 bases at J, leaving 7 bases unmatched. The germline V gene encodes CDR1 SGHAT and CDR2 FQNNGV. CDR3 in amino acids: CASSLLNLAGGSYNEQFF. As DNA, the CDR3 is TGTGCCAGCAGCTTGCTTAACCTAGCGGGGGGCTCCTACAATGAGCAGTTCTTC. The complete variable domain, with remaining parts taken from reference TRBV11-2 and TRBJ2-1, reads EAGVAQSPRYKIIEKRQSVAFWCNPISGHATLYWYQQILGQGPKLLIQFQNNGVVDDSQLPKDRFSAERLKGVDSTLKIQPAKLEDSAVYLCASSLLNLAGGSYNEQFFGPGTRLTVL.

This chain links TRBV3-1 (or the pseudogene TRBV3-2) with TRBJ1-5, with D uncertain. Germline V gene sequence: CDR1 LGHDT, CDR2 YNNKEL (reference sequence). Trimming removed 1 base at V and 5 bases at J, with 6 bases between. The CDR3 is made up of 13 amino acids. As DNA, the CDR3 is TGTGCCAGCAGCCAAGGACGCGATCAGCCCCAGCATTTT. This gives the protein CASSQGRDQPQHF.

This chain uses TRBV18 with TRBJ2-7; 7 bases map to TRBD1. Germline V lookup: CDR1 KGHSH, CDR2 LQKENI. After removal of 3 bases from V and 5 bases from J, the junction contained 7 bases not matched to a gene. CDR3 length equals 14 residues. This CDR3 is CASSPDRVLNEQYF. CDR3 coding DNA: TGTGCCAGCTCACCCGACAGGGTGCTGAACGAGCAGTACTTC.

This chain connects TRBV3-1 (or the pseudogene TRBV3-2) to TRBJ2-1; D may be TRBD2 (5 bases). Germline values: CDR1 LGHDT, CDR2 YNNKEL (reference sequence). V lost 5 bases to trimming and J lost 7 bases, with 12 bases between them. The CDR3 covers 13 residues. For the CDR3, the DNA is TGTGCCAGCAGCAAACTAGGAGATAATGAGCAGTTCTTC. It translates to CASSKLGDNEQFF.

This chain joins TRBV10-3 and TRBJ1-2; D is undetermined. Trimming removed 7 bases from V and 8 bases from J, with 11 bases in between. The CDR3 runs to 11 residues. Germline loops: CDR1 ENHRY, CDR2 SYGVKD. This CDR3 reads CAITSEGGYTF. In DNA form, the CDR3 reads TGTGCCATCACCTCCGAGGGAGGCTACACCTTC.

CDR3 sequence reads: CASSLKRGNSPLHF. CDR3 nucleotide sequence: TGTGCCAGCAGCCTAAAAAGGGGTAATTCACCCCTCCACTTT. This chain links TRBV5-4 with TRBJ1-6; TRBD1 might be the D (5 bases). The length of the CDR3 is 14 residues. V was shortened by 4 bases and J by 6 bases, with 11 bases between the two germline ends. The germline V gene has CDR1 SGHNT and CDR2 YYREEE (reference sequence). The full variable domain, rest sourced from reference TRBV5-4 and TRBJ1-6, is ETGVTQSPTHLIKTRGQQVTLRCSSQSGHNTVSWYQQALGQGPQFIFQYYREEENGRGNFPPRFSGLQFPNYSSELNVNALELDDSALYLCASSLKRGNSPLHFGNGTRLTVT.

The rearrangement links TRBV28 to TRBJ2-2; 10 bases match TRBD1. Losses at the gene ends were 3 bases for V and 5 bases for J; bases not matched to a gene: 3. This CDR3 has 15 residues. Germline V gene data show CDR1 as MDHEN and CDR2 as SYDVKM. The CDR3, as DNA: TGTGCCAGCAGTTTCTGGACAGGGGGTACCGGGGAGCTGTTTTTT. As protein: CASSFWTGGTGELFF. The full variable domain, with the rest looked up from reference TRBV28 and TRBJ2-2, is DVKVTQSSRYLVKRTGEKVFLECVQDMDHENMFWYRQDPGLGLRLIYFSYDVKMKEKGDIPEGYSVSREKKERFSLILESASTNQTSMYLCASSFWTGGTGELFFGEGSRLTVL.

The chain recombines TRBV30 with TRBJ1-1, with 9 bases matching TRBD1. The germline gives CDR1 GTSNPN, CDR2 SVGIG (reference sequence). V trimming: 0 bases; J trimming: 1 base; junction bases outside the gene matches: 0. CDR3 length: 14 amino acids. The CDR3 DNA sequence: TGTGCCTGGAGTGTGGGACAGGGGAACACTGAAGCTTTCTTT. This gives the protein CAWSVGQGNTEAFF.

The chain combines TRBV7-8 with TRBJ2-1, with 8 bases matching TRBD1. Germline V gives CDR1 SGHVS, CDR2 FQNEAQ. V lost 4 bases to trimming and J lost 10 bases; unmatched junction nucleotides: 3. The CDR3 has 12 amino acids. The CDR3 DNA reads TGTGCCAGCAGCTGGACAGGGCCCGAGCAGTTCTTC. Protein product: CASSWTGPEQFF.

The chain has TRBV29-1 and TRBJ2-2, with D perhaps TRBD2 (6 bases). Deletions cut 5 bases from V and 3 bases from J, with 10 bases between. In germline, CDR1 is SQVTM, CDR2 ANQGSEA. There are 13 residues in the CDR3. The CDR3 DNA follows: TGCAGCGTTTCCGGGGAGGACACCGGGGAGCTGTTTTTT. This sequence encodes CSVSGEDTGELFF.

The chain links TRBV28 to TRBJ2-7, with 8 bases matching TRBD1. V dropped 6 bases and J dropped 3; count of bases not matched to a gene: 10. This CDR3 is built from 15 residues. CDR1 MDHEN and CDR2 SYDVKM come from the germline V gene. Here the CDR3 DNA reads TGTGCCAGCAGCTCCCGGGACAGGTTTGTCTACGAGCAGTACTTC. Translated, it gives CASSSRDRFVYEQYF.

This rearrangement joins TRBV6-5 to TRBJ2-7, with D unclear. This CDR3 has 14 residues. Trimming cost V 0 bases and J 6 bases, with 12 bases left between them. In germline, CDR1 is MNHEY, CDR2 SVGAGI. In nucleotides, the CDR3 is TGTGCCAGCAGTTACTCGTTCGGGTCCGGCGAGCAGTACTTC. This encodes CASSYSFGSGEQYF.

This rearrangement joins TRBV4-2 to TRBJ2-4; no firm D call. Trimming cost V 0 bases and J 4 bases, with 10 bases left between them. This CDR3 contains 15 residues. Germline values: CDR1 LGHNA, CDR2 YNFKEQ. The CDR3 nucleotides are TGTGCCAGCAGCCAAGAAGTCACAGCAAAAAACATTCAGTACTTC. Amino acids: CASSQEVTAKNIQYF.

DNA of the CDR3: TGTGCCAGCAGCCAGGATCCCGGGATACTAAACATTCAGTACTTC. Translation gives CASSQDPGILNIQYF. The V call is TRBV4-2, the J call TRBJ2-4, with D possibly being TRBD2 (5 bases). Germline CDR1 and CDR2: LGHNA and YNFKEQ. V was pared by 3 bases and J by 6 bases, with 15 bases between. This CDR3 has 15 amino acids.